Following are 26 T cell receptor beta chains from one sample sequenced in a study of graft-versus-host responses after intestinal transplantation. Only in-frame clones appear in the TCRdb table, and some are missing; sequencing was by immunoSEQ multiplex PCR. There are 35,000 to 40,000 clones in the sample; roughly 87% occur only once, and 3.5% to 4.5% lies in the top ten. This specimen was PBMCs, taken 1070 days after transplant. All receptors derive from a human patient who received an intestinal transplant, so some T cells may come from the graft donor.

The CDR3 DNA is TGTGCCAGCAGCTTGGATGCCGGGATCGATATAAATGAGCAGTTCTTC. Translated: CASSLDAGIDINEQFF. The rearrangement uses TRBV5-6 and TRBJ2-1; possibly TRBD2 for D (5 bases). CDR3 length: 16 residues. The V end lost 0 bases, the J end lost 7 bases, and 17 bases lay between the germline ends. CDR1 and CDR2 (germline): SGHDT, YYEEEE.

The chain couples TRBV7-8 to TRBJ1-2; D gene uncertain. This CDR3 comprises 12 residues. The ends were cut back, 4 bases at V and 8 bases at J, with 11 bases in the middle. The germline gives CDR1 SGHVS, CDR2 FQNEAQ. The CDR3 here is CASSSDPRGYTF. CDR3 nucleotide sequence: TGTGCCAGCAGCTCGGACCCTCGGGGCTACACCTTC.

This chain's CDR3 is CASSLDRGGEQYF. The CDR3 DNA follows: TGCGCCAGCAGCTTGGACAGGGGAGGCGAGCAGTACTTC. This sequence joins TRBV5-1 and TRBJ2-7; D might be TRBD1 (7 bases). The V and J ends lost 0 bases and 6 bases respectively, with 10 bases between them. From germline, CDR1 is SGHRS and CDR2 YFSETQ. CDR3 length: 13 residues.

The chain recombines TRBV10-3 with TRBJ2-2; the D gene is possibly TRBD2 (6 bases). V lost 7 bases, J lost 6 bases, and 18 bases lay in between. The germline V gene has CDR1 ENHRY and CDR2 SYGVKD. This CDR3 is 15 amino acids long. The CDR3 DNA reads TGTGCCATCAAACCGCGGTCTAGCGAGGCCGGGGAGCTGTTTTTT. It translates to CAIKPRSSEAGELFF.

The chain uses TRBV6-5 and TRBJ2-3; TRBD1 matches 8 bases. The V and J ends lost 1 base and 1 base, in that order; junction bases with no gene match: 1. CDR1 is MNHEY and CDR2 is SVGAGI in the germline V gene. The CDR3 length is 15 residues. The CDR3 nucleotides read TGTGCCAGCAGTTACTTGGGACAGGGCACAGATACGCAGTATTTT. This sequence encodes CASSYLGQGTDTQYF.

The chain couples TRBV5-4 to TRBJ1-6, with 9 bases that match TRBD1. This CDR3 has 16 amino acids. Trimming at V came to 3 bases and at J to 2 bases, leaving 3 bases not matched to a gene. Germline V lookup: CDR1 SGHNT, CDR2 YYREEE (reference sequence). The CDR3 region is CASSSRQGAYNSPLHF. In DNA form, the CDR3 reads TGTGCCAGCAGCTCTAGACAGGGGGCCTATAATTCACCCCTCCACTTT. Full variable domain (remainder filled in from reference TRBV5-4 and TRBJ1-6): ETGVTQSPTHLIKTRGQQVTLRCSSQSGHNTVSWYQQALGQGPQFIFQYYREEENGRGNFPPRFSGLQFPNYSSELNVNALELDDSALYLCASSSRQGAYNSPLHFGNGTRLTVT.

The gene calls are TRBV6-1 and TRBJ1-5; D is possibly TRBD1 (5 bases). The CDR3 covers 14 residues. Germline-derived CDR1 and CDR2 are MNHNS and SASEGT. The V and J ends lost 2 bases and 5 bases respectively, with 10 bases between them. The CDR3 spells CASSESQGDQPQHF. The CDR3 region has the DNA TGTGCCAGCAGTGAAAGTCAGGGAGATCAGCCCCAGCATTTT.

This clone occurred a few times. The germline gene is not matched at one end of the junction; a read error may be the cause. The rearrangement uses TRBV28 and TRBJ2-4, with 10 bases that match TRBD2. The CDR3 is made up of 12 amino acids. Germline CDR1 reads MDHEN; CDR2 reads SYDVKM. The CDR3, as DNA: TGTGCCAGCAGTCCCTACAGCGGGGGGGCCCCGTTC. This sequence encodes CASSPYSGGAPF. Looking up the rest from reference TRBV28 and TRBJ2-4 gives the full variable domain: DVKVTQSSRYLVKRTGEKVFLECVQDMDHENMFWYRQDPGLGLRLIYFSYDVKMKEKGDIPEGYSVSREKKERFSLILESASTNQTSMYLCASSPYSGGAPFGAGTRLSVL.

Written as DNA, the CDR3 is TGTGCCAGCAAGAGACTAGCGGGAGGTCCGGACATCTCGGGGGTCTACAATGAGCAGTTCTTC. Protein: CASKRLAGGPDISGVYNEQFF. The V call is TRBV28, the J call TRBJ2-1; TRBD2 matches at 13 bases. The CDR3 is 21 residues long. CDR1 and CDR2 from the germline V gene are MDHEN and SYDVKM. The trim removed 7 bases at V and 3 bases at J, leaving 21 bases unmatched.

The chain is built from TRBV6-1 and TRBJ2-1; the match to TRBD2 covers 8 bases. With V trimmed by 1 base and J by 5 bases, 13 bases remained unmatched. Germline V gene lookup returns CDR1 MNHNS and CDR2 SASEGT. The CDR3 length is 18 residues. The CDR3 region is CASSEVGRGTRYDNEQFF. Written as DNA, the CDR3 is TGTGCCAGCAGTGAAGTAGGAAGGGGGACTAGGTACGACAATGAGCAGTTCTTC.

The chain combines TRBV27 with TRBJ2-1; 7 bases line up with TRBD2. Germline V gene data show CDR1 as MNHEY and CDR2 as SMNVEV (reference sequence). V shed 3 bases, J shed 3 bases, and the junction held 5 bases outside the gene matches. The CDR3 spans 15 residues. The CDR3 sequence: CASSFAGVNYNEQFF. In nucleotides, the CDR3 is TGTGCCAGCAGTTTCGCGGGAGTTAACTACAATGAGCAGTTCTTC.

This sequence joins TRBV5-4 and TRBJ1-1, with TRBD1 matching over 9 bases. Per germline, CDR1 SGHNT and CDR2 YYREEE (reference sequence). CDR3 size: 16 residues. Unmatched junction bases numbered 4, after V lost 1 base and J lost 0 bases. CDR3 nucleotides: TGTGCCAGCAGCTTGTTCACAGGGGGCTTGAACACTGAAGCTTTCTTT. This sequence encodes CASSLFTGGLNTEAFF.

V usage is TRBV6-5 and J usage is TRBJ2-2, with D possibly being TRBD1 or TRBD2 (5 bases each). Germline CDR1 reads MNHEY; CDR2 reads SVGAGI. Trimming removed 6 bases at V and 4 bases at J, with 9 bases between. The CDR3 totals 13 residues. The CDR3 sequence is CASSGTSTGELFF. CDR3 in DNA: TGTGCCAGCAGCGGGACCTCCACCGGGGAGCTGTTTTTT.

J is TRBJ2-1 and V is TRBV6-4, with 9 bases lining up with TRBD1. From germline, CDR1 is MRHNA and CDR2 SNTAGT. The J segment lost 6 bases and the V segment lost 5 bases, leaving 11 bases of the junction unmatched. The CDR3 is 16 residues long. This chain's CDR3 is CASSPKPGQGGNEQFF. Here the CDR3 DNA reads TGTGCCAGCAGTCCAAAGCCGGGACAGGGCGGCAATGAGCAGTTCTTC.

V gene TRBV6-6 combines with J gene TRBJ1-1; D is undetermined. This CDR3 spans 14 amino acids. Trimming left V 4 bases short and J 1 base short, with 10 bases between. Germline CDR1 is MNHNY and CDR2 is SVGAGI (reference sequence). CDR3 loop: CASSSLPGNTEAFF. CDR3 in DNA: TGTGCCAGCAGTTCCTTACCAGGGAACACTGAAGCTTTCTTT.

This sequence joins TRBV27 and TRBJ2-5; perhaps TRBD2 as D (5 bases). The end of the DNA is better explained by TRBJ2-7, so the J call may be wrong. The CDR3 contains 14 residues. Germline values: CDR1 MNHEY, CDR2 SMNVEV (reference sequence). CDR3 residues: CASSLGGSTYEQYF. The CDR3 DNA sequence: TGTGCCAGCAGTTTAGGCGGGTCAACCTACGAGCAGTACTTC.

The chain uses TRBV11-2 and TRBJ2-7; 8 bases line up with TRBD1. CDR1 SGHAT and CDR2 FQNNGV come from the germline V gene. With V trimmed by 8 bases and J by 2 bases, 8 bases remained unmatched. The length of the CDR3 is 14 residues. The CDR3 loop is CASVRGRGPYEQYF. The CDR3 DNA reads as TGTGCCAGCGTCAGGGGGCGAGGCCCCTACGAGCAGTACTTC.

This clone has just a few counts. This sequence joins TRBV27 and TRBJ2-1; 7 nucleotides align to TRBD1. CDR1 and CDR2 from the germline V gene are MNHEY and SMNVEV (reference sequence). V was pared by 4 bases and J by 10 bases, with 7 bases of the junction left unmatched. The CDR3 is 13 residues long. The CDR3 loop is CASSSNGTEEQFF. The CDR3 DNA reads as TGTGCCAGCAGTTCGAACGGGACAGAGGAGCAGTTCTTC.

The rearrangement uses TRBV5-1 and TRBJ2-4; unclear D gene. From germline, CDR1 is SGHRS and CDR2 YFSETQ. The CDR3 is 13 amino acids. Trimming pared 4 bases from V and 3 bases from J, leaving 8 bases between. DNA of the CDR3: TGCGCCAGCAGCCAGGAAGGCAAAAACATTCAGTACTTC. The encoded protein is CASSQEGKNIQYF. The full variable domain, in which reference TRBV5-1 and TRBJ2-4 provide the parts outside the CDR3, is KAGVTQTPRYLIKTRGQQVTLSCSPISGHRSVSWYQQTPGQGLQFLFEYFSETQRNKGNFPGRFSGRQFSNSRSEMNVSTLELGDSALYLCASSQEGKNIQYFGAGTRLSVL.

The J gene is TRBJ2-1, the V gene TRBV9, with TRBD2 identical over 11 bases. V lost 0 bases, J lost 7 bases, and 6 bases stayed unmatched. Germline V gene sequence: CDR1 SGDLS, CDR2 YYNGEE. The CDR3 totals 16 residues. CDR3 residues: CASSVAGTSGLNEQFF. CDR3 nucleotide sequence: TGTGCCAGCAGCGTAGCCGGGACTAGCGGCTTGAATGAGCAGTTCTTC.

This chain connects TRBV10-3 to TRBJ1-2, with D tentatively TRBD1 (6 bases). CDR3 length equals 17 residues. The germline V and J ends were trimmed by 0 bases and 1 base, with 15 bases remaining between them. Germline CDR1 and CDR2: ENHRY and SYGVKD. CDR3 in DNA: TGTGCCATCAGTGAGTCGCCAGGGGTGGCAGTTAACTATGGCTACACCTTC. It specifies CAISESPGVAVNYGYTF.

The chain has TRBV11-2 and TRBJ1-1, with a weak D call TRBD1 (5 bases). Germline CDR1 is SGHAT and CDR2 is FQNNGV. This CDR3 has 15 amino acids. V was trimmed by 4 bases and J by 5 bases, leaving 17 bases between them. The CDR3 DNA reads as TGTGCCAGCAGCTCCAACGTCGGGGGGAGGACTGAAGCTTTCTTT. Its protein is CASSSNVGGRTEAFF. Full variable domain (rest looked up from reference TRBV11-2 and TRBJ1-1): EAGVAQSPRYKIIEKRQSVAFWCNPISGHATLYWYQQILGQGPKLLIQFQNNGVVDDSQLPKDRFSAERLKGVDSTLKIQPAKLEDSAVYLCASSSNVGGRTEAFFGQGTRLTVV.

The gene calls are TRBV9 and TRBJ2-5; 10 bases align to TRBD1. Germline loops: CDR1 SGDLS, CDR2 YYNGEE. The junction had 10 bases not matched to a gene; V was cut back by 4 bases and J by 4 bases. CDR3 size: 16 residues. The DNA of the CDR3 is TGTGCCAGCAGCTGGGGTGACAGGGGGCGCCGAGAGACCCAGTACTTC. Encoded protein: CASSWGDRGRRETQYF.

The V call is TRBV2, the J call TRBJ2-3, with D possibly matching TRBD2 (5 bases). The ends were cut back, 3 bases at V and 2 bases at J, with 18 bases in the middle. Germline V CDR1 and CDR2: SNHLY, FYNNEI. The CDR3 consists of 17 residues. This chain's CDR3 is CASSDNDGEGDTDTQYF. In nucleotides, the CDR3 is TGTGCCAGCAGTGATAACGACGGAGAGGGAGACACAGATACGCAGTATTTT.

This clone occurred once. The chain joins TRBV11-3 to TRBJ2-1, with a tentative D call TRBD2 (7 bases). V lost 3 bases and J 7 bases, leaving 13 bases between the germline ends. Germline V gene data show CDR1 as SGHNT and CDR2 as YENEEA. The CDR3 is 14 residues long. CDR3: CASSFRGGENEQFF. CDR3 in DNA: TGTGCCAGCAGCTTTAGGGGGGGCGAGAATGAGCAGTTCTTC.

V and J are TRBV6-1 and TRBJ2-2, with D perhaps TRBD1 or TRBD2 (5 bases each). This CDR3 has 14 amino acids. V was trimmed by 6 bases and J by 7 bases, leaving 15 bases between them. Germline-derived CDR1 and CDR2 are MNHNS and SASEGT. CDR3 sequence (DNA): TGTGCCAGCAGCCTACGGGGCAAGGGCGGGGAGCTGTTTTTT. Its protein is CASSLRGKGGELFF.